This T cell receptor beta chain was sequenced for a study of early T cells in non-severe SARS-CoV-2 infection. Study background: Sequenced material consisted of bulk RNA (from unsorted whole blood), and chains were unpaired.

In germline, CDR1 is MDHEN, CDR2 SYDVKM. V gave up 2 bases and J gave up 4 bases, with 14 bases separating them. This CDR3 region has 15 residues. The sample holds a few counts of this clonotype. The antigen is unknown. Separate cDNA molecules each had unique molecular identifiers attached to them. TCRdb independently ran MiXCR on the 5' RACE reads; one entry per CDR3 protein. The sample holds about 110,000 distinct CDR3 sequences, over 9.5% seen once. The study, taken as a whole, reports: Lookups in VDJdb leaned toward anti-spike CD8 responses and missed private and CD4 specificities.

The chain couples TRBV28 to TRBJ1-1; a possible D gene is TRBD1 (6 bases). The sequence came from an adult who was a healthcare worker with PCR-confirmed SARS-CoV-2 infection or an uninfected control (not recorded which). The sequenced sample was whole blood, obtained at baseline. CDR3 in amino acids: CASSLNPGAATEAFF. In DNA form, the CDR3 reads TGTGCCAGCAGTTTAAATCCAGGGGCGGCCACTGAAGCTTTCTTT.